This section outlines one TCR beta chain sequence together with its context. Its antigen is not yet known. No base qualities exist here, and no much larger clone lies one base off it. After about 10 days of culture, CD4+ T cells were isolated with the EasySep CD4+ T cell isolation kit. Each participant got two doses of an mRNA SARS-CoV-2 vaccine, either BNT162b2 or mRNA-1273. Healthy vaccine recipients had no prior SARS-CoV-2 infection, confirmed by negative nucleocapsid antibodies before and after vaccination. Half of the culture medium was replaced with fresh IL-2-containing medium on days 3 and 7. Unless noted otherwise, every peptide stimulation condition was grown in triplicate wells. PBMC were separated from whole blood using Ficoll-Paque Plus gradient centrifugation and were then either cryopreserved at -140C or used fresh. The QIAamp micro DNA kit was used to extract genomic DNA from the cultured CD4+ T cells.

These data are taken from a study of vaccination effects on CD4 cells after COVID-19 (dated by TCRdb to between 2021 and 2024). Regarding the complete study: The ViraFEST assay stimulated PBMC with viral peptide pools and then used TCR sequencing to identify antigen-specific CD4+ T cell clonotypes by expansion. The Oncomine TCR Beta short-read assay on an Illumina iSeq 100 was used to sequence cultures from other donors in the study. Altogether, nine to ten COVID-19 convalescent patients and a few SARS-CoV-2-naive healthy vaccine recipients made up the full study. The study compared SARS-CoV-2 spike-specific CD4+ TCR repertoires before and after mRNA vaccination in COVID-19 convalescent patients and infection-naive vaccine recipients. Each well held roughly 2.2 million PBMC cultured in IMDM containing roughly 5.1% human AB serum, 9.5 to 10 IU/ml IL-2 and gentamicin, along with roughly 10 ug/ml peptides. Across the study, the median time from the second dose to post-vaccine sampling was 72 days (range 14 to 241). General findings and caveats noted by the study authors: Marked clonal contraction was observed in both infection-induced and vaccine-induced clones at late post-vaccination timepoints, consistent with waning T cell responses. In healthy vaccine recipients, vaccine-induced clones were almost all SARS-CoV-2 mono-reactive, with only 1 of 255 being cross-reactive with common cold coronaviruses. Only a small number of convalescent patients were included, and no early post-infection timepoints were available, which limited the study.

Library construction relied on the immunoSEQ multiplex PCR assay. TCR beta CDR3 sequencing was performed on DNA from the cultured, isolated CD4+ T cells. The study's processing was this. The analysis removed non-productive TCR sequences, trimmed reads to the CDR3 region, and retained only CDR3s that were 7 or more amino acids long. Antigen-specific clonotypes were identified using the MANAFEST web app by comparison of expansion in peptide wells against reference cultures. To be called positive, a clone needed expansion at FDR<0.05 compared with the reference and with all other wells, an odds ratio greater than 5, and a frequency greater than 0.1% in two replicate wells. A clonotype was defined as cross-reactive if the clonotype was significantly expanded both in SARS-CoV-2 spike wells and in at least one common cold coronavirus spike condition. CDR3 similarity was assessed by Levenshtein distance with the stringdist R package, and unrooted trees were built with ape in R 3.6.1. Sourced from immuneACCESS, this table was stored by TCRdb with only in-frame sequences that have V and J called. A share of the clones is absent; for the studies checked, an unresolved V gene accounts for under half, and the remainder has no known explanation. V and J calls and clone size are as listed in that table; D and trimming were resolved from the DNA. In all, the sample holds tens of thousands of clones, and roughly 80% of those were seen once. More than 2% of the sample goes to the ten largest clones.

The CDR3 covers 14 residues, taking in both the cysteine and the phenylalanine. The only DNA kept is the CDR3, 42 bases in frame from the first base. Trimming removed 4 bases from V and 1 base from J; the gene matches leave 1 base unexplained. The germline V gene (reference sequence) sets CDR1 to SEHNR and CDR2 to FQNEAQ. The chain links TRBV7-9 with TRBJ2-1, and 7 junction bases match TRBD1. This sequence was found in a human donor who received a COVID-19 vaccine. The sample here was CD4+ T cells from PBMCs cultured without peptide, taken after COVID-19 vaccination. In nucleotides, the sequence is TGTGCCAGCAGCTCGGGACAGTCCTACAATGAGCAGTTCTTC. Its product reads: CASSSGQSYNEQFF.